The rows below give T cell receptor beta chains drawn from one sample of a study of blood T cell repertoires in COVID-19. Some clones are missing from TCRdb's copy, which holds only in-frame ones; the method was immunoSEQ multiplex PCR. The sample includes approximately 670,000 clones, over 80% of them seen just once. Sequenced sample: peripheral blood. The receptors come from a woman aged 18-29 years with acute or convalescent COVID-19. The CDR3 runs from the conserved cysteine through the conserved F or W. Fields, in order: V gene, D gene, clone size, J gene, CDR3 protein, CDR3 DNA. A D gene is named only where the DNA matches it firmly. Part of the rows lack a size; the others show once, few, many or a class for expanded clones.

v_call: TRBV4-1
d_call: TRBD1
clone_size: NA
j_call: TRBJ2-1
cdr3_aa: CASSQSKRQGAFEQFF
cdr3_nt: TGCGCCAGCAGCCAAAGTAAAAGACAGGGGGCATTTGAGCAGTTCTTC

v_call: TRBV6-5
d_call: NA
clone_size: NA
j_call: TRBJ2-5
cdr3_aa: CASSYGGTEQETQYF
cdr3_nt: TGTGCCAGCAGTTATGGAGGGACAGAGCAAGAGACCCAGTACTTC

v_call: TRBV12-5
d_call: TRBD1
clone_size: NA
j_call: TRBJ1-2
cdr3_aa: CASGMDRETNYGYTF
cdr3_nt: TGTGCTAGTGGTATGGACAGGGAAACTAACTATGGCTACACCTTC

v_call: TRBV5-5
d_call: NA
clone_size: NA
j_call: TRBJ1-2
cdr3_aa: CASSPPAGGGYTF
cdr3_nt: TGTGCCAGCAGCCCCCCCGCGGGAGGGGGCTACACCTTC

v_call: TRBV29-1
d_call: NA
clone_size: NA
j_call: TRBJ2-7
cdr3_aa: CSVGQGFEQYF
cdr3_nt: TGCAGCGTTGGCCAGGGGTTCGAGCAGTACTTC

v_call: TRBV3-1/TRBV3-2
d_call: TRBD1
clone_size: NA
j_call: TRBJ1-2
cdr3_aa: CASSRGTGENTF
cdr3_nt: TGTGCCAGCAGCCGCGGGACAGGGGAGAACACCTTC

v_call: TRBV29-1
d_call: NA
clone_size: NA
j_call: TRBJ1-1
cdr3_aa: CSVEGLEAFF
cdr3_nt: TGCAGCGTTGAAGGGCTGGAAGCTTTCTTT

v_call: TRBV5-5
d_call: NA
clone_size: NA
j_call: TRBJ1-5
cdr3_aa: CASSFGGSQPQHF
cdr3_nt: TGTGCCAGCAGCTTCGGAGGGAGCCAGCCCCAGCATTTT

v_call: TRBV2
d_call: TRBD2
clone_size: NA
j_call: TRBJ2-7
cdr3_aa: CASSGAWSGGGEQYF
cdr3_nt: TGTGCCAGCAGCGGAGCGTGGAGCGGGGGGGGCGAGCAGTACTTC

v_call: TRBV15
d_call: TRBD1
clone_size: NA
j_call: TRBJ1-1
cdr3_aa: CATYRGAEAFF
cdr3_nt: TGTGCCACTTACAGGGGTGCTGAAGCTTTCTTT

v_call: TRBV5-1
d_call: NA
clone_size: NA
j_call: TRBJ2-6
cdr3_aa: CASSATYSGANVLTF
cdr3_nt: TGCGCCAGCAGCGCCACATACTCTGGGGCCAACGTCCTGACTTTC

v_call: TRBV19
d_call: NA
clone_size: NA
j_call: TRBJ1-2
cdr3_aa: CASSYGRGSYGYTF
cdr3_nt: TGTGCCAGTAGCTATGGGCGGGGCTCCTATGGCTACACCTTC

v_call: TRBV4-3
d_call: TRBD1
clone_size: NA
j_call: TRBJ1-2
cdr3_aa: CASSQDRTGGFLWGYTF
cdr3_nt: TGCGCCAGCAGCCAAGATAGGACAGGGGGCTTCCTCTGGGGCTACACCTTC

v_call: TRBV6-5
d_call: NA
clone_size: NA
j_call: TRBJ1-2
cdr3_aa: CASSYTQADGYTF
cdr3_nt: TGTGCCAGCAGTTACACTCAGGCAGATGGCTACACCTTC

v_call: TRBV6-2/TRBV6-3
d_call: NA
clone_size: NA
j_call: TRBJ1-5
cdr3_aa: CASSHGGGSNQPQHF
cdr3_nt: TGTGCCAGCAGTCACGGGGGGGGAAGCAATCAGCCCCAGCATTTT

v_call: TRBV11-2
d_call: TRBD1
clone_size: NA
j_call: TRBJ2-5
cdr3_aa: CASSLGGWGRGRLSETQYF
cdr3_nt: TGTGCCAGCAGCTTAGGAGGTTGGGGCAGGGGGCGCCTATCGGAGACCCAGTACTTC

v_call: TRBV2
d_call: NA
clone_size: NA
j_call: TRBJ1-1
cdr3_aa: CASMRMVNTEAFF
cdr3_nt: TGTGCCAGCATGCGGATGGTGAACACTGAAGCTTTCTTT

v_call: TRBV6-5
d_call: NA
clone_size: NA
j_call: TRBJ1-4
cdr3_aa: CASSLQGRTNEKLFF
cdr3_nt: TGTGCCAGCAGTCTACAGGGCCGGACTAATGAAAAACTGTTTTTT

v_call: TRBV5-1
d_call: TRBD1
clone_size: once
j_call: TRBJ1-1
cdr3_aa: CASSLDRGAIRTEAFF
cdr3_nt: TGCGCCAGCAGCTTAGACAGGGGAGCTATAAGGACTGAAGCTTTCTTT

v_call: TRBV7-2
d_call: TRBD2
clone_size: once
j_call: TRBJ2-5
cdr3_aa: CASSLGARSGGQETQYF
cdr3_nt: TGTGCCAGCAGCTTAGGAGCTCGGTCGGGGGGCCAAGAGACCCAGTACTTC

v_call: TRBV12-5
d_call: NA
clone_size: NA
j_call: TRBJ1-1
cdr3_aa: CASGLVGRNTEAFF
cdr3_nt: TGTGCTAGTGGTTTGGTGGGCCGGAACACTGAAGCTTTCTTT

v_call: TRBV9
d_call: NA
clone_size: NA
j_call: TRBJ2-7
cdr3_aa: CASSEGEGVNEQYF
cdr3_nt: TGTGCCAGCAGCGAGGGGGAGGGGGTTAACGAGCAGTACTTC

v_call: TRBV24-1
d_call: NA
clone_size: NA
j_call: TRBJ2-2
cdr3_aa: CATSSTGRPGELFF
cdr3_nt: TGTGCCACTTCGTCGACAGGCCGACCCGGGGAGCTGTTTTTT